The 10 T cell receptor beta chains below all came from one sample that was sequenced in a study of blood T cell repertoires in COVID-19. Measured with immunoSEQ multiplex PCR; TCRdb has only the in-frame clones, and not every one. The data contain about 370,000 clones, around 89% of them seen just once; the ten biggest clones take up around 1%. Sequenced: PBMCs or T cells enriched from blood (not recorded which). All receptors derive from a man younger than 30 who had recovered from COVID-19.

This chain connects TRBV27 to TRBJ2-2; 11 bases align to TRBD2. Per the germline V gene, CDR1 is MNHEY and CDR2 is SMNVEV (reference sequence). With V trimmed by 2 bases and J by 8 bases, 10 bases remained unmatched. CDR3 size: 17 residues. In nucleotides, the CDR3 is TGTGCCAGCAGTTTACCTCTCACCTCTAGCGGGAGGGGGGAGCTGTTTTTT. Translated, it gives CASSLPLTSSGRGELFF.

This clone appeared once. V usage is TRBV11-2 and J usage is TRBJ2-7; D uncertain. The CDR3 is 15 residues long. Deletions cut 0 bases from V and 6 bases from J, with 15 bases between. Per germline, CDR1 SGHAT and CDR2 FQNNGV. This CDR3 reads CASSLDLYQRAEQYF. In DNA form, the CDR3 reads TGTGCCAGCAGCTTAGATTTATATCAACGAGCCGAGCAGTACTTC. The whole variable domain, remainder taken from reference TRBV11-2 and TRBJ2-7, is EAGVAQSPRYKIIEKRQSVAFWCNPISGHATLYWYQQILGQGPKLLIQFQNNGVVDDSQLPKDRFSAERLKGVDSTLKIQPAKLEDSAVYLCASSLDLYQRAEQYFGPGTRLTVT.

This clone was found once. The chain couples TRBV6-5 to TRBJ1-2, with 12 bases fitting TRBD1. The germline V gene has CDR1 MNHEY and CDR2 SVGAGI. The CDR3 runs to 16 residues. V lost 4 bases and J lost 6; bases outside the gene matches: 9. The CDR3 spells CASSSGTGGWSHGYTF. CDR3 sequence (DNA): TGTGCCAGCAGTTCCGGGACAGGGGGCTGGAGCCATGGCTACACCTTC.

The V call is TRBV5-6, the J call TRBJ1-5; 8 bases align to TRBD1. Germline V gives CDR1 SGHDT, CDR2 YYEEEE. V shed 4 bases, J shed 6 bases, and the junction held 6 bases outside the gene matches. This CDR3 spans 14 amino acids. DNA for the CDR3: TGTGCCAGCAGCAGGGGACAGGAAAGTCAGCCCCAGCATTTT. Protein product: CASSRGQESQPQHF.

The rearrangement joins TRBV15 to TRBJ2-1; weak D call: TRBD2 (5 bases). Trimming took off 4 bases at V and 8 bases at J, with 6 bases between the two ends. The CDR3 sequence is 11 residues long. CDR1 is LNHNV and CDR2 is YYDKDF in the germline V gene (reference sequence). CDR3 DNA: TGTGCCACCAGCACTAGCCATGAGCAGTTCTTC. Protein sequence: CATSTSHEQFF.

V is TRBV19 and J is TRBJ1-1, with a tentative D call TRBD1 (6 bases). V was clipped by 5 bases and J by 7 bases, with 20 bases between them. The V gene's germline CDR1 is LNHDA and CDR2 SQIVND (reference sequence). The CDR3 has 15 residues. The CDR3 loop reads CASSDQGLPPNEAFF. In DNA, the CDR3 is TGTGCCAGTAGTGATCAGGGGCTTCCCCCCAATGAAGCTTTCTTT.

The chain carries TRBV3-1 (or the pseudogene TRBV3-2) and TRBJ2-1, with D perhaps TRBD2 (6 bases). V lost 4 bases to trimming and J lost 0 bases, with 10 bases between them. The CDR3 runs 15 residues. Germline CDR1 and CDR2: LGHDT and YNNKEL (reference sequence). In nucleotides, the CDR3 is TGTGCCAGCAGCCCTGGGGGACTCTCCTACAATGAGCAGTTCTTC. As protein: CASSPGGLSYNEQFF.

This rearrangement joins TRBV25-1 to TRBJ2-5; 12 bases are shared with TRBD1. The germline V gene has CDR1 MGHDK and CDR2 SYGVNS. V dropped 3 bases and J dropped 5; count of bases not matched to a gene: 10. The CDR3 is 17 residues long. CDR3 sequence (DNA): TGTGCCAGCAGTGACCCCCCCGGGACAGGGGGCCGGGAGACCCAGTACTTC. Protein sequence: CASSDPPGTGGRETQYF.

The V and J genes are TRBV23-1 and TRBJ2-7; tentative D call: TRBD2 (6 bases). TRBV23-1 qualifies as an ORF whose function is uncertain. V shed 1 base and J shed 2 bases, with 15 bases lying between them. The CDR3 has 16 amino acids. CDR3 region: CASSQFSGWEAYEQYF. CDR3 bases: TGCGCCAGCAGTCAATTTAGCGGATGGGAAGCCTACGAGCAGTACTTC.

This clone was observed a few times. V is TRBV7-2 and J is TRBJ1-1; 7 bases map to TRBD1. The trim removed 6 bases at V and 4 bases at J, leaving 5 bases unmatched. Germline assignment: CDR1 SGHTA and CDR2 FQGNSA. CDR3 length: 13 residues. The CDR3: CASSFPGGTEAFF. The CDR3 DNA reads TGTGCCAGCAGTTTCCCAGGGGGCACTGAAGCTTTCTTT.